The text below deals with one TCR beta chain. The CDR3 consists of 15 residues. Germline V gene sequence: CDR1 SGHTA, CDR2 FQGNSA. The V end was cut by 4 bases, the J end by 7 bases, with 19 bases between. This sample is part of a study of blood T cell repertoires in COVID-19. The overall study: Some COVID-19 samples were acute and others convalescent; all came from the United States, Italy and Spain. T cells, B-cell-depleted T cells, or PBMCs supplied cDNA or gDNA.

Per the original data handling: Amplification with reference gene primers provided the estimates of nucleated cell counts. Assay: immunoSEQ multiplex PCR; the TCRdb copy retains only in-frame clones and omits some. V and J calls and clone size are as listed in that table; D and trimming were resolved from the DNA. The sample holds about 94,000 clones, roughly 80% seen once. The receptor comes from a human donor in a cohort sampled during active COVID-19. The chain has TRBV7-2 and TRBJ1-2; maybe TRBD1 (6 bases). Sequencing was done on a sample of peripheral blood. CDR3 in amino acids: CASSSNRVSTLGYTF. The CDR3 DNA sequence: TGTGCCAGCAGCTCTAACAGGGTATCAACTCTTGGCTACACCTTC.